This is a list of T cell receptor beta chains from one sample in a study of T cell responses to AZD1222 COVID-19 vaccine. Profiled with immunoSEQ multiplex PCR; TCRdb holds only in-frame clones, not every one. The table records 140,000 to 150,000 clones, around 93% of them present only once. The sequences come from peripheral blood, collected on day 0 of AZD1222 vaccination. The origin of the receptors is an adult in good health. The CDR3 runs from the conserved cysteine through the conserved F or W. D genes are given only for firm matches. The listing skips clone size in some rows; elsewhere it reads once, few, many or a size class.

d_call j_call v_call clone_size cdr3_aa cdr3_nt
TRBD2 TRBJ2-1 TRBV24-1 - CATSDGLAGLDNEQFF TGTGCCACCAGTGACGGACTAGCGGGATTAGACAATGAGCAGTTCTTC
- TRBJ1-5 TRBV18 - CASSAGLDNQPQHF TGTGCCAGCTCAGCAGGGTTAGACAATCAGCCCCAGCATTTT
- TRBJ1-3 TRBV18 - CASSSWAPFNGNTIYF TGTGCCAGCTCATCATGGGCCCCTTTCAATGGAAACACCATATATTTT
TRBD1 TRBJ1-4 TRBV14 - CASSQPLGQGVSGKLFF TGTGCCAGCAGCCAGCCCTTAGGACAGGGGGTATCTGGAAAACTGTTTTTT
- TRBJ2-3 TRBV7-2 - CASSLPNTGGSDTDTQYF TGTGCCAGCAGCCTCCCCAATACGGGGGGCTCTGACACAGATACGCAGTATTTT
- TRBJ1-5 TRBV6-2/TRBV6-3 - CASSYRFDQPQHF TGTGCCAGCAGTTACCGGTTTGATCAGCCCCAGCATTTT
TRBD2 TRBJ2-3 TRBV7-6 - CASSPGDYTDTQYF TGTGCCAGCAGCCCGGGGGACTACACAGATACGCAGTATTTT
TRBD2 TRBJ2-7 TRBV11-2 once CASSPARASGAYEQYF TGTGCCAGCAGCCCCGCGCGGGCTAGCGGAGCCTACGAGCAGTACTTC
- TRBJ2-1 TRBV7-2 - CASSSPVALGSAMEEQFF TGTGCCAGCAGCTCCCCCGTGGCTCTGGGGAGCGCCATGGAGGAGCAGTTCTTC
- TRBJ2-7 TRBV5-1 - CASSMEGAYEQYF TGCGCCAGCAGCATGGAGGGGGCGTACGAGCAGTACTTC
TRBD2 TRBJ2-1 TRBV27 once CASKAGLGAYNEQFF TGTGCCAGCAAAGCGGGACTAGGAGCCTACAATGAGCAGTTCTTC
- TRBJ1-3 TRBV25-1 - CASSELSRPRVYF TGTGCCAGCAGTGAATTATCCAGGCCAAGGGTATATTTT
- TRBJ2-7 TRBV5-4 - CASSLAKGQPYEQYF TGTGCCAGCAGCTTGGCCAAGGGACAACCCTACGAGCAGTACTTC
- TRBJ2-2 TRBV6-5 - CASPGVPNTGELFF TGTGCCAGCCCAGGGGTTCCGAACACCGGGGAGCTGTTTTTT
- TRBJ1-4 TRBV5-1 - CASSLVIGEKLFF TGCGCCAGCAGCTTGGTCATTGGTGAAAAACTGTTTTTT
TRBD1 TRBJ2-5 TRBV9 - CASSDRDRERETQYF TGTGCCAGCAGCGACCGGGACAGGGAACGAGAGACCCAGTACTTC
TRBD2 TRBJ2-5 TRBV11-1 - CASSLSVAGAQETQYF TGTGCCAGCAGCTTAAGTGTAGCGGGGGCCCAAGAGACCCAGTACTTC
TRBD2 TRBJ2-1 TRBV27 - CASIWRLAGGPGYNEQFF TGTGCCAGCATTTGGAGACTAGCGGGGGGGCCGGGTTACAATGAGCAGTTCTTC
- TRBJ2-1 TRBV6-5 once CASSYTGGASYNEQFF TGTGCCAGCAGTTACACTGGAGGTGCCTCCTACAATGAGCAGTTCTTC
TRBD2 TRBJ2-7 TRBV3-1/TRBV3-2 - CASSQGASGRAEYF TGTGCCAGCAGCCAAGGGGCTAGCGGGAGGGCAGAGTACTTC
TRBD1 TRBJ1-1 TRBV5-1 - CASSFQGGGTEAFF TGCGCCAGCAGCTTCCAGGGGGGAGGCACTGAAGCTTTCTTT
TRBD1 TRBJ2-2 TRBV6-1 - CASSDRGGANTGELFF TGTGCCAGCAGTGACAGAGGGGGCGCGAACACCGGGGAGCTGTTTTTT
- TRBJ2-3 TRBV10-1 - CASSETPEDTQYF TGCGCCAGCAGTGAGACCCCTGAAGATACGCAGTATTTT
- TRBJ2-5 TRBV11-2 - CASSFRRDNQETQYF TGTGCCAGCAGCTTCCGGAGGGACAACCAAGAGACCCAGTACTTC
- TRBJ1-1 TRBV13 - CASSLVMGISLGTEAFF TGTGCCAGCAGCTTAGTGATGGGAATCTCCTTGGGCACTGAAGCTTTCTTT
TRBD1 TRBJ1-6 TRBV6-4 - CASSDRTGDNSPLHF TGTGCCAGCAGTGACAGGACAGGGGATAATTCACCCCTCCACTTT
TRBD1 TRBJ2-7 TRBV20-1 - CSASDRVEQYF TGCAGTGCTTCAGACAGGGTCGAGCAGTACTTC
- TRBJ1-1 TRBV5-1 - CASSWETAMNTEAFF TGCGCCAGCAGCTGGGAGACAGCGATGAACACTGAAGCTTTCTTT
- TRBJ1-1 TRBV5-1 once CASSQGTEAFF TGCGCCAGCAGCCAGGGTACTGAAGCTTTCTTT
TRBD2 TRBJ2-3 TRBV24-1 - CATSGRTSGGNEGSTDTQYF TGTGCCACCAGTGGCCGGACTAGCGGGGGTAACGAAGGTAGCACAGATACGCAGTATTTT
- TRBJ1-1 TRBV11-2 - CASSSTATEAFF TGTGCCAGCAGCTCCACAGCCACTGAAGCTTTCTTT
- TRBJ2-2 TRBV7-3 - CASSWVDGELFF TGTGCCAGCAGTTGGGTGGACGGGGAGCTGTTTTTT
TRBD1 TRBJ1-4 TRBV6-5 - CASSWTGGPSAKKLFF TGTGCCAGCAGTTGGACAGGGGGGCCTTCGGCGAAAAAACTGTTTTTT
- TRBJ1-2 TRBV7-6 - CASSLDSSQGYGYTF TGTGCCAGCAGCTTAGACAGCTCCCAAGGGTATGGCTACACCTTC
- TRBJ1-1 TRBV19 - CASSITAAPNTEAFF TGTGCCAGTAGTATTACGGCGGCTCCGAACACTGAAGCTTTCTTT
- TRBJ1-4 TRBV23-1 - CASSRMFF TGCGCCAGCAGCCGGATGTTTTTT
- TRBJ1-2 TRBV9 - CASSVAGGRLGEDGYTF TGTGCCAGCAGCGTAGCTGGAGGACGATTGGGGGAGGATGGCTACACCTTC
- TRBJ1-1 TRBV5-1 - CASSLEGSTEAFF TGCGCCAGCAGCTTGGAAGGCAGTACTGAAGCTTTCTTT
TRBD1 TRBJ2-3 TRBV6-5 - CASSMDRSTDTQYF TGTGCCAGCAGTATGGACAGGAGCACAGATACGCAGTATTTT
- TRBJ1-2 TRBV15 - CATSRSRDGYYGYTF TGTGCCACCAGCAGGTCTCGGGACGGTTATTATGGCTACACCTTC
- TRBJ2-7 TRBV19 - CASSTPRGRGNLFYEQYF TGTGCCAGTAGTACCCCGCGGGGGCGAGGTAATCTTTTCTACGAGCAGTACTTC
- TRBJ2-3 TRBV7-9 - CASSLGVGTTDTQYF TGTGCCAGCAGCTTAGGGGTAGGGACCACAGATACGCAGTATTTT
- TRBJ1-2 TRBV5-6 - CASSFFSEGAGYGYTF TGTGCCAGCAGCTTCTTCTCTGAGGGCGCGGGATATGGCTACACCTTC
- TRBJ2-2 TRBV5-1 - CASSLVVSGELFF TGCGCCAGCAGCTTGGTAGTTTCCGGGGAGCTGTTTTTT